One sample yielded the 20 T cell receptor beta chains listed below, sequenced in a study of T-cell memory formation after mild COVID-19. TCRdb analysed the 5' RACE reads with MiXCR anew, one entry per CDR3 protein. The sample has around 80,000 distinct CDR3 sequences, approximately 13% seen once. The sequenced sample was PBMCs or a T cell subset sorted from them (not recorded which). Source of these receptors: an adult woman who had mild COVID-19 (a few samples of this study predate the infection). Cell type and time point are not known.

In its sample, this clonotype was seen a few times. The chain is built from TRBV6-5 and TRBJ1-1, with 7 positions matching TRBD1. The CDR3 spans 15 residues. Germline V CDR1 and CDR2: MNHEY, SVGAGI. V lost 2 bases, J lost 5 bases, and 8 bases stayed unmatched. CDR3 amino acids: CASSYVQGSLTEAFF. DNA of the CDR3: TGTGCCAGCAGTTACGTACAGGGGTCGTTGACTGAAGCTTTCTTT.

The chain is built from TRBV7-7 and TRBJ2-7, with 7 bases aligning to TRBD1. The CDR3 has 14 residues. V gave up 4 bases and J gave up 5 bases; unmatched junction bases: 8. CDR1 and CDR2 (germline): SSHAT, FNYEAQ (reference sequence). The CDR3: CASSYRQGHHEQYF. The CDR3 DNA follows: TGTGCCAGCAGCTACCGACAGGGCCACCACGAGCAGTACTTC. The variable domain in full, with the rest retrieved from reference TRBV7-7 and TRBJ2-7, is GAGVSQSPRYKVTKRGQDVTLRCDPISSHATLYWYQQALGQGPEFLTYFNYEAQPDKSGLPSDRFSAERPEGSISTLTIQRTEQRDSAMYRCASSYRQGHHEQYFGPGTRLTVT.

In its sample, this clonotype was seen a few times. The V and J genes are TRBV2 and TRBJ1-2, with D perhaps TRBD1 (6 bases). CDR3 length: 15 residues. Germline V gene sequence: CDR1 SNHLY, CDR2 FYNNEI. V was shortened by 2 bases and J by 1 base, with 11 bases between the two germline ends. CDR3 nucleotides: TGTGCCAGCAGTGAAACCCTACAGGGTAACTATGGCTACACCTTC. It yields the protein CASSETLQGNYGYTF.

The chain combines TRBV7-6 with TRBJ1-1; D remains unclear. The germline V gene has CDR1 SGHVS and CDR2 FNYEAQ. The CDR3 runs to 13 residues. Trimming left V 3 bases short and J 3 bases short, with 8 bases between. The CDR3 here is CASSFTVYTEAFF. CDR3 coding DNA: TGTGCCAGCAGCTTCACGGTTTACACTGAAGCTTTCTTT.

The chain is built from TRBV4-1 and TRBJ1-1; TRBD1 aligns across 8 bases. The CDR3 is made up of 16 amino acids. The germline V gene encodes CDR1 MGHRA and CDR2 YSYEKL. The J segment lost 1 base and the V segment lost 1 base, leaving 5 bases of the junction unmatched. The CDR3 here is CASSQALTGENTEAFF. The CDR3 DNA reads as TGCGCCAGCAGCCAAGCGTTGACAGGGGAGAACACTGAAGCTTTCTTT.

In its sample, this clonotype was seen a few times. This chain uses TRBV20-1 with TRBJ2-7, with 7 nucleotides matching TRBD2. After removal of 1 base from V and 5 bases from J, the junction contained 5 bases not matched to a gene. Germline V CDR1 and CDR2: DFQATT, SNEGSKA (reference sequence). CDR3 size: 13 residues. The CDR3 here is CSARGTSGNEQYF. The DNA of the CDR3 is TGCAGTGCTAGAGGGACTAGTGGGAACGAGCAGTACTTC.

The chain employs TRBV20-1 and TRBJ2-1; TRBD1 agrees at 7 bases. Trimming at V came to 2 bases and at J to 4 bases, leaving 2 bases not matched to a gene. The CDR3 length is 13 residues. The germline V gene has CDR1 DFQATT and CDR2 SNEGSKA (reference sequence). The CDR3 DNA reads TGCAGTGCTAGACCGACAGGGTACAATGAGCAGTTCTTC. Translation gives CSARPTGYNEQFF.

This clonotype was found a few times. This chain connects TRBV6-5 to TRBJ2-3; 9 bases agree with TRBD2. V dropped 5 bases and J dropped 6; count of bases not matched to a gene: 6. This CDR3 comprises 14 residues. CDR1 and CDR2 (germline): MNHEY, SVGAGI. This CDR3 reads CASSQTSGADTQYF. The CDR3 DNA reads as TGTGCCAGCAGTCAGACTAGCGGTGCGGATACGCAGTATTTT.

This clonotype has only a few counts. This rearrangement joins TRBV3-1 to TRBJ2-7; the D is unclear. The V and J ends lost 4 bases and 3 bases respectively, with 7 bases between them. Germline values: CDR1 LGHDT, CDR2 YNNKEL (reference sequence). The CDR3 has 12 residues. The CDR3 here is CASSPRIYEQYF. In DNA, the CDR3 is TGTGCCAGCAGCCCCCGCATCTACGAGCAGTACTTC.

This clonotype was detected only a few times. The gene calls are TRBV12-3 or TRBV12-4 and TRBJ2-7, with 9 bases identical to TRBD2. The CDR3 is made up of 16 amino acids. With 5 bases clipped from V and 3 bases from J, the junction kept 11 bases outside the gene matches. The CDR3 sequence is CASSPGVGLAYYEQYF. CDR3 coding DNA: TGTGCCAGCAGTCCCGGAGTGGGACTAGCATACTACGAGCAGTACTTC.

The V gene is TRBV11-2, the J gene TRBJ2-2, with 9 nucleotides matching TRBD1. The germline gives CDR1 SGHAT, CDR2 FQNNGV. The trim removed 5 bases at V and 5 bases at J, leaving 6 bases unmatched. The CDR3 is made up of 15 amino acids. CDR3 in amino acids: CASSAGQGGTGELFF. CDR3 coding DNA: TGTGCCAGCAGCGCGGGACAGGGAGGTACCGGGGAGCTGTTTTTT.

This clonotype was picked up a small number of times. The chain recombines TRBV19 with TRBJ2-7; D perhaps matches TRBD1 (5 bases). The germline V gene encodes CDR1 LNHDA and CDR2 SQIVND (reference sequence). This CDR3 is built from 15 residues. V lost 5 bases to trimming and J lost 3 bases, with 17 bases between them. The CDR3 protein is CASSRWGNQDYEQYF. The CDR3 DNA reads TGTGCCAGTAGTCGCTGGGGCAACCAGGACTACGAGCAGTACTTC.

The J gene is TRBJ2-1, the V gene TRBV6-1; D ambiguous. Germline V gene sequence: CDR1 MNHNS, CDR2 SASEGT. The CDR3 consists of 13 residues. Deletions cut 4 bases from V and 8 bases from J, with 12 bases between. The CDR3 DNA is TGTGCCAGCAGTGTTGCCGGAGAAGATGAGCAGTTCTTC. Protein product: CASSVAGEDEQFF.

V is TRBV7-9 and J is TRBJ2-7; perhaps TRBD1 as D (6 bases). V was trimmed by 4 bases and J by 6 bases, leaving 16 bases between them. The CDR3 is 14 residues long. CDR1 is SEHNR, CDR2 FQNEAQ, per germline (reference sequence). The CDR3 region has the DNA TGTGCCAGCAGCTGGGAGACGGACAGTCGCGAGCAGTACTTC. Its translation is CASSWETDSREQYF.

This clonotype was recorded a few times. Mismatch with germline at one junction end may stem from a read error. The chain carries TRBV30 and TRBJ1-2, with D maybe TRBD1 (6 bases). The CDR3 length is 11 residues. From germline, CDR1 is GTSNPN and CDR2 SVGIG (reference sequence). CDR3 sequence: CAWSVRATGDF. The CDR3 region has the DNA TGTGCCTGGAGTGTAAGGGCGACAGGCGACTTC.

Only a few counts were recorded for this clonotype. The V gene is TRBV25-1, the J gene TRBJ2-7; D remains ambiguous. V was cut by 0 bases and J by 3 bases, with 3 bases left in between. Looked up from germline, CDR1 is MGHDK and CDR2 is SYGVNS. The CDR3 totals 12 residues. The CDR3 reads CASSEYRYEQYF. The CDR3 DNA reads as TGTGCCAGCAGTGAATACCGCTACGAGCAGTACTTC.

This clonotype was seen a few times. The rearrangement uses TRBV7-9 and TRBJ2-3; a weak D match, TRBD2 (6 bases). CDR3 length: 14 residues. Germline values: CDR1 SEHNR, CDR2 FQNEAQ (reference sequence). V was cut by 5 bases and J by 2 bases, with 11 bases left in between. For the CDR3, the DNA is TGTGCCAGCAGCAGTAGCGGTCACACAGATACGCAGTATTTT. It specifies CASSSSGHTDTQYF.

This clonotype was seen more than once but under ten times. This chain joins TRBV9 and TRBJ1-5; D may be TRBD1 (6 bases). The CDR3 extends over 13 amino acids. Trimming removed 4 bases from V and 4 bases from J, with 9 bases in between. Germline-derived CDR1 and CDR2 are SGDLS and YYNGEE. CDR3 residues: CASSPTGNQPQHF. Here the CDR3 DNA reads TGTGCCAGCAGCCCTACAGGGAATCAGCCCCAGCATTTT. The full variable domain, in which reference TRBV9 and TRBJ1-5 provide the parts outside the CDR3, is DSGVTQTPKHLITATGQRVTLRCSPRSGDLSVYWYQQSLDQGLQFLIQYYNGEERAKGNILERFSAQQFPDLHSELNLSSLELGDSALYFCASSPTGNQPQHFGDGTRLSIL.

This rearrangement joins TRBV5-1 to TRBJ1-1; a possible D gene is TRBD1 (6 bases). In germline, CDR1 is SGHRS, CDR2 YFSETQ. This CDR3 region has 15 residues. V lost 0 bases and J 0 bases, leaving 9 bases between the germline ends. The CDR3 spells CASSLAGHLNTEAFF. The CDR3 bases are TGCGCCAGCAGCTTGGCGGGACACCTGAACACTGAAGCTTTCTTT.

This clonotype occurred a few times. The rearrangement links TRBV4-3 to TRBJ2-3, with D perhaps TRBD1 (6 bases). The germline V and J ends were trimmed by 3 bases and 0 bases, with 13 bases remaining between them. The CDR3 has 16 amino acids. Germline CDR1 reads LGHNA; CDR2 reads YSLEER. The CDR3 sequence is CASSQGTGYSTDTQYF. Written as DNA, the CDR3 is TGCGCCAGCAGCCAGGGTACAGGGTACAGCACAGATACGCAGTATTTT.